This entry lists 24 T cell receptor beta chains sequenced from one sample in a study of T-cell reconstitution after alpha-beta-depleted transplantation in children. The TCRbeta library was prepared with unique molecular identifiers. Using its own MiXCR run on the PCR reads, TCRdb lists one record per CDR3 protein. The sample lists about 610,000 distinct CDR3 sequences; roughly a tenth were seen once. This specimen was PBMCs from the stem cell graft donor, taken from the stem cell graft. The origin of the receptors is a human donor who donated a stem cell graft to a child with acute myeloid leukemia.

Only a few counts were recorded for this clonotype. This chain joins TRBV7-3 and TRBJ2-7; D is unresolved. Trimming left V 5 bases short and J 1 base short, with 15 bases between. CDR1 is SGHTA, CDR2 FQGTGA, per germline. The CDR3 runs 15 residues. The DNA for the CDR3 is TGTGCCAGCAGCCCCCCCGGCAATGGTTCCTACGAGCAGTACTTC. Translated: CASSPPGNGSYEQYF. The complete variable domain, with remaining parts taken from reference TRBV7-3 and TRBJ2-7, reads GAGVSQTPSNKVTEKGKYVELRCDPISGHTALYWYRQSLGQGPEFLIYFQGTGAADDSGLPNDRFFAVRPEGSVSTLKIQRTERGDSAVYLCASSPPGNGSYEQYFGPGTRLTVT.

V gene TRBV5-1 combines with J gene TRBJ1-4, with 7 bases matching TRBD1. Per germline, CDR1 SGHRS and CDR2 YFSETQ. The trim removed 4 bases at V and 3 bases at J, leaving 6 bases unmatched. The CDR3 has 15 residues. As DNA, the CDR3 is TGCGCCAGCAGCCCGGGACAGAGGCCTAATGAAAAACTGTTTTTT. This sequence encodes CASSPGQRPNEKLFF.

This clonotype was observed many times. V and J are TRBV20-1 and TRBJ2-1, with D hard to call. Trimming removed 3 bases at V and 7 bases at J, with 10 bases between. Germline CDR1 reads DFQATT; CDR2 reads SNEGSKA (reference sequence). The CDR3 loop spans 12 amino acids. The CDR3 region is CSASRVANEQFF. In DNA, the CDR3 is TGCAGTGCTAGTCGTGTGGCGAATGAGCAGTTCTTC.

This clonotype was seen more than once but under ten times. The chain is built from TRBV7-9 and TRBJ1-5; D may be TRBD1 (6 bases). Germline CDR1 SEHNR, CDR2 FQNEAQ (reference sequence). The CDR3 runs to 14 residues. The V gene lost 9 bases and the J gene lost 5 bases, with 17 bases spanning the gap. In DNA form, the CDR3 reads TGTGCCAGTCAAGGGGGGCAGGGCGATCAGCCCCAGCATTTT. Translating gives CASQGGQGDQPQHF.

The chain joins TRBV6-6 to TRBJ2-5; 7 nucleotides match TRBD1. Trimming removed 5 bases from V and 4 bases from J; junction bases left unmatched: 4. The germline V gene encodes CDR1 MNHNY and CDR2 SVGAGI (reference sequence). This CDR3 comprises 13 residues. DNA of the CDR3: TGTGCCAGCAGTCACCGGGACAGAGAGACCCAGTACTTC. Its protein product is CASSHRDRETQYF.

The chain uses TRBV28 and TRBJ2-1; TRBD2 might be the D (6 bases). V was pared by 5 bases and J by 12 bases, with 17 bases between. Germline assignment: CDR1 MDHEN and CDR2 SYDVKM. The length of the CDR3 is 13 residues. Here the CDR3 DNA reads TGTGCCAGCAGTCGGGGGACCTCCTGGGGGCAGTTCTTC. Translation gives CASSRGTSWGQFF.

This clonotype was detected only a few times. V usage is TRBV4-3 and J usage is TRBJ2-2, with a possible D match to TRBD2 (5 bases). Trimming took 4 bases from V and 3 from J, leaving 9 bases between them. The germline V gene encodes CDR1 LGHNA and CDR2 YSLEER. The CDR3 is made up of 14 amino acids. CDR3 DNA: TGCGCCAGCAGCCCGGCCGGGGACACCGGGGAGCTGTTTTTT. Translated: CASSPAGDTGELFF.

This clonotype came up a few times. This sequence joins TRBV15 and TRBJ1-5, with a weak D call TRBD1 (6 bases). V was cut by 0 bases and J by 1 base, with 7 bases left in between. This CDR3 has 15 residues. From germline, CDR1 is LNHNV and CDR2 YYDKDF (reference sequence). The CDR3 protein is CATSRDGQSNQPQHF. The CDR3 nucleotides read TGTGCCACCAGCAGAGATGGACAGAGCAATCAGCCCCAGCATTTT. Full variable domain (rest looked up from reference TRBV15 and TRBJ1-5): DAMVIQNPRYQVTQFGKPVTLSCSQTLNHNVMYWYQQKSSQAPKLLFHYYDKDFNNEADTPDNFQSRRPNTSFCFLDIRSPGLGDTAMYLCATSRDGQSNQPQHFGDGTRLSIL.

The V call is TRBV11-3, the J call TRBJ2-1; the D gene is possibly TRBD2 (5 bases). V lost 3 bases, J lost 5 bases, and 11 bases lay in between. CDR3 size: 14 residues. CDR1 and CDR2 (germline): SGHNT, YENEEA. The CDR3: CASSFEGPHNEQFF. The DNA of the CDR3 is TGTGCCAGCAGCTTCGAGGGCCCCCACAATGAGCAGTTCTTC.

This clonotype was seen repeatedly, ten times or more. The CDR3 here is CASSQEMSGGLPLGQFF. The CDR3 bases are TGTGCCAGCAGCCAAGAGATGTCGGGAGGCCTACCTTTGGGGCAGTTCTTC. This chain links TRBV3-1 with TRBJ2-1, with 7 bases that match TRBD2. Germline loops: CDR1 LGHDT, CDR2 YNNKEL (reference sequence). Germline trimming cut 0 bases from V and 12 bases from J; bases unmatched to any gene: 17. This CDR3 region has 17 residues.

This clonotype was detected many times. The chain links TRBV3-1 to TRBJ1-2, with D perhaps matching TRBD1 (6 bases). This CDR3 contains 15 residues. Germline loops: CDR1 LGHDT, CDR2 YNNKEL (reference sequence). V shed 8 bases and J shed 7 bases, with 23 bases lying between them. The DNA of the CDR3 is TGTGCCAGCGGTACTCTACAGGGAGGCTCTGGTGGCTACACCTTC. It encodes CASGTLQGGSGGYTF.

Many counts were recorded for this clonotype. J is TRBJ2-6 and V is TRBV29-1, with 9 bases fitting TRBD1. Germline CDR1 and CDR2: SQVTM and ANQGSEA. The CDR3 is 16 residues long. V was pared by 6 bases and J by 4 bases, with 10 bases of the junction left unmatched. The CDR3 coding sequence is TGCAGCGTGGTCCGGGACAGGGAGCGGGGGGCCAACGTCCTGACTTTC. Its translation: CSVVRDRERGANVLTF.

This clonotype was found many times. The V call is TRBV20-1, the J call TRBJ2-2, with D unresolved. The CDR3 is 11 residues long. Germline assignment: CDR1 DFQATT and CDR2 SNEGSKA (reference sequence). The V gene lost 1 base and the J gene lost 6 bases, with 3 bases spanning the gap. DNA for the CDR3: TGCAGTGCTAGAGGGGCCGGGGAGCTGTTTTTT. Amino acid sequence: CSARGAGELFF.

The V gene is TRBV15, the J gene TRBJ1-5; possibly TRBD1 for D (6 bases). The germline V gene has CDR1 LNHNV and CDR2 YYDKDF (reference sequence). The V and J ends lost 5 bases and 0 bases respectively, with 11 bases between them. The CDR3 has 15 amino acids. CDR3 amino acids: CATSGGQYSNQPQHF. The CDR3, as DNA: TGTGCCACCAGCGGAGGACAGTATAGCAATCAGCCCCAGCATTTT.

This clonotype was recorded at least ten times. The chain recombines TRBV5-1 with TRBJ2-3; D not certain. CDR1 and CDR2 from the germline V gene are SGHRS and YFSETQ. The CDR3 has 14 residues. V gave up 1 base and J gave up 4 bases, with 10 bases separating them. CDR3 sequence (DNA): TGCGCCAGCAGCTTGAACGGTGGGGCAGATACGCAGTATTTT. Amino acid sequence: CASSLNGGADTQYF. The entire variable domain, with the rest obtained from reference TRBV5-1 and TRBJ2-3, is as follows: KAGVTQTPRYLIKTRGQQVTLSCSPISGHRSVSWYQQTPGQGLQFLFEYFSETQRNKGNFPGRFSGRQFSNSRSEMNVSTLELGDSALYLCASSLNGGADTQYFGPGTRLTVL.

The chain couples TRBV9 to TRBJ2-3, with D hard to call. The CDR3 has 14 amino acids. Germline V gives CDR1 SGDLS, CDR2 YYNGEE. V lost 3 bases and J lost 4, with 12 bases in between. The CDR3 region has the DNA TGTGCCAGCAGCGAAATTATTGGGGCAGATACGCAGTATTTT. Its translation is CASSEIIGADTQYF.

The chain has TRBV12-3 or TRBV12-4 and TRBJ1-3; D remains ambiguous. Trimming cost V 2 bases and J 0 bases, with 11 bases left between them. CDR3 length: 16 residues. CDR3 DNA sequence: TGTGCCAGCAGTTTATTGGCGGGATTCTCTGGAAACACCATATATTTT. Translated, it gives CASSLLAGFSGNTIYF.

The sample holds many counts of this clonotype. The V gene is TRBV25-1, the J gene TRBJ1-2; 8 bases are a match to TRBD1. V shed 4 bases, J shed 3 bases, and the junction held 1 base outside the gene matches. Germline lookup yields CDR1 MGHDK and CDR2 SYGVNS. The CDR3 totals 13 residues. The CDR3 DNA follows: TGTGCCAGCAGTGCACAGGGGGACTATGGCTACACCTTC. Amino acid sequence: CASSAQGDYGYTF.

The rearrangement links TRBV20-1 to TRBJ2-3; D is possibly TRBD1 (6 bases). This CDR3 has 12 amino acids. V lost 4 bases to trimming and J lost 5 bases, with 10 bases between them. Germline CDR1 is DFQATT and CDR2 is SNEGSKA (reference sequence). CDR3 region: CSAKGGVDTQYF. CDR3 coding DNA: TGCAGTGCTAAAGGGGGAGTAGATACGCAGTATTTT.

Only a few counts were recorded for this clonotype. The J gene is TRBJ2-2, the V gene TRBV20-1; D unresolved. Trimming removed 2 bases from V and 6 bases from J, with 16 bases in between. The CDR3 is 15 amino acids. Germline V gives CDR1 DFQATT, CDR2 SNEGSKA (reference sequence). The CDR3 region is CSARLSGNIPGELFF. The CDR3 DNA reads as TGCAGTGCTAGACTGAGTGGGAATATTCCCGGGGAGCTGTTTTTT.

This chain connects TRBV20-1 to TRBJ2-7; D could derive from TRBD1 or TRBD2 (6 bases each). The CDR3 contains 15 residues. The germline gives CDR1 DFQATT, CDR2 SNEGSKA (reference sequence). CDR3 in DNA: TGCAGCTTCAGGGGCGGTTCGGGAGTCGCCTACGAGCAGTACTTC. As protein: CSFRGGSGVAYEQYF.

Ten or more counts support this clonotype. This sequence joins TRBV7-6 and TRBJ2-3; 14 bases are shared with TRBD2. Germline CDR1 is SGHVS and CDR2 is FNYEAQ. V was clipped by 4 bases and J by 3 bases; unmatched bases: 9. This CDR3 has 18 amino acids. As DNA, the CDR3 is TGTGCCAGCAGCTCTGGACTAGCGGGAGGCCGGGGTACAGATACGCAGTATTTT. Amino acids: CASSSGLAGGRGTDTQYF. Filled out from reference TRBV7-6 and TRBJ2-3, the complete variable domain reads GAGVSQSPRYKVTKRGQDVALRCDPISGHVSLYWYRQALGQGPEFLTYFNYEAQQDKSGLPNDRFSAERPEGSISTLTIQRTEQRDSAMYRCASSSGLAGGRGTDTQYFGPGTRLTVL.

V and J are TRBV30 and TRBJ1-2; D uncertain. Germline lookup yields CDR1 GTSNPN and CDR2 SVGIG (reference sequence). V was clipped by 4 bases and J by 1 base, with 7 bases between them. The CDR3 consists of 12 residues. CDR3 region: CAWTRLNYGYTF. Written as DNA, the CDR3 is TGTGCCTGGACTAGACTTAACTATGGCTACACCTTC.

V gene TRBV5-1 combines with J gene TRBJ2-1; no clear D gene. The V gene lost 3 bases and the J gene lost 6 bases, with 10 bases spanning the gap. Germline CDR1 SGHRS, CDR2 YFSETQ. This CDR3 is 13 amino acids long. CDR3 sequence (DNA): TGCGCCAGCAGCTCCCGTCCATCCAATGAGCAGTTCTTC. It translates to CASSSRPSNEQFF.